This T cell receptor beta chain is drawn from a study of post-analysis software for immune sequencing data. Study-wide results and limits: Controls had lower frequencies than patients of about 5 TRBV segments, which included TRBV5-6, TRBV5-1 and TRBV20-1.

The CDR3 spans 14 residues. V gave up 3 bases and J gave up 4 bases, with 12 bases separating them. Germline loops: CDR1 SEHNR, CDR2 FQNEAQ (reference sequence). A word on this clonotype: The target antigen is unknown.

Unique molecular identifiers were carried by the TCR beta cDNA libraries. One entry per CDR3 protein results from TCRdb running MiXCR on the PCR reads. The data show about half a million distinct CDR3 sequences, 40% to 55% seen once. V and J are TRBV7-9 and TRBJ2-5; no definite D call. The TCR originated in a girl aged 10 to 17 with multiple sclerosis. The sequenced material came from blood. The CDR3 loop is CASSFKRSGETQYF. The CDR3 DNA reads TGTGCCAGCAGCTTTAAGAGATCAGGAGAGACCCAGTACTTC.